The next 13 T cell receptor beta chains were all read from a single sample in a study of T cell repertoires in cytomegalovirus infection. These receptors have no identified antigens. TCRdb itself ran the reads through MiXCR, one entry per CDR3 protein. The table has 100,000 to 150,000 distinct CDR3 sequences, 32% seen once; the top ten hold approximately 50%. The source was CD8+ T cells from cultured PBMCs, collected from culture after CMV antigen stimulation. The source is a human donor in good health (CMV status not recorded). Some clones in this sample may be carry-over from other donors' samples.

V gene TRBV18 combines with J gene TRBJ1-5, with 10 bases that match TRBD1. J lost 6 bases, V lost 6 bases, and 8 bases had no gene match. Germline V gene lookup returns CDR1 KGHSH and CDR2 LQKENI. The CDR3 loop spans 15 amino acids. Here the CDR3 DNA reads TGTGCCAGCTCGCAAAAGGGACAGGGGAGTCAGCCCCAGCATTTT. Its protein product is CASSQKGQGSQPQHF.

The rearrangement uses TRBV5-6 and TRBJ1-2, with D possibly matching TRBD1 (5 bases). Germline CDR1 is SGHDT and CDR2 is YYEEEE. The CDR3 sequence is 17 residues long. V was pared by 4 bases and J by 3 bases, with 22 bases between. The chain's CDR3 is CASSQTVRDPFHYGYTF. The CDR3 DNA reads as TGTGCCAGCAGCCAAACAGTCCGGGACCCTTTTCACTATGGCTACACCTTC. Variable domain in full (rest from reference TRBV5-6 and TRBJ1-2): DAGVTQSPTHLIKTRGQQVTLRCSPKSGHDTVSWYQQALGQGPQFIFQYYEEEERQRGNFPDRFSGHQFPNYSSELNVNALLLGDSALYLCASSQTVRDPFHYGYTFGSGTRLTVV.

The chain joins TRBV7-9 to TRBJ2-6, with D possibly being TRBD2 (6 bases). V lost 1 base and J lost 0, with 16 bases in between. Germline V CDR1 and CDR2: SEHNR, FQNEAQ (reference sequence). The CDR3 spans 19 residues. The CDR3 loop is CASSLGGAGFSSGANVLTF. The CDR3 DNA is TGTGCCAGCAGCTTAGGAGGGGCGGGGTTCTCCTCTGGGGCCAACGTCCTGACTTTC.

This clonotype was picked up a small number of times. The chain joins TRBV12-3 or TRBV12-4 to TRBJ2-5; 8 nucleotides match TRBD2. V shed 2 bases, J shed 4 bases, and the junction held 3 bases outside the gene matches. The CDR3 has 14 amino acids. The CDR3 sequence: CASSLTGGGETQYF. The CDR3 bases are TGTGCCAGCAGTTTAACCGGGGGGGGAGAGACCCAGTACTTC.

The table lists this clonotype with a few counts. This chain connects TRBV4-1 to TRBJ1-1; a weak D match, TRBD1 (5 bases). This CDR3 is 13 amino acids long. From germline, CDR1 is MGHRA and CDR2 YSYEKL. Trimming shortened V by 4 bases and J by 8 bases, and 14 bases separated the two germline ends. The CDR3 DNA reads as TGCGCCAGCAGCCCACTCAGCGGGGCCGAAGCTTTCTTT. Protein: CASSPLSGAEAFF.

There are many counts of this clonotype. V usage is TRBV7-3 and J usage is TRBJ2-5, with 9 nucleotides matching TRBD2. The V segment lost 1 base and the J segment 2 bases; nucleotides outside the gene matches: 8. This CDR3 has 17 amino acids. The germline CDR1 and CDR2 sequences are SGHTA and FQGTGA. CDR3 sequence (DNA): TGTGCCAGCAGCTTAAATGGGCTAGCGGGGAATCAAGAGACCCAGTACTTC. It specifies CASSLNGLAGNQETQYF.

Turning to this clonotype: A much more abundant neighbour one base away suggests this may be a read error. The V and J genes are TRBV7-8 and TRBJ2-7, with D uncertain. CDR1 and CDR2 from the germline V gene are SGHVS and FQNEAQ. The CDR3 is 11 amino acids. V lost 5 bases, J lost 4 bases, and 6 bases lay in between. This chain's CDR3 is CASSAKYEQYF. As DNA, the CDR3 is TGTGCCAGCAGCGCCAAGTACGAGCAGTACTTC.

The chain recombines TRBV7-2 with TRBJ2-7, with TRBD1 as a possible D gene (6 bases). The V gene's germline CDR1 is SGHTA and CDR2 FQGNSA. The ends were cut back, 1 base at V and 2 bases at J, with 12 bases in the middle. This CDR3 is built from 15 residues. In DNA, the CDR3 is TGTGCCAGCAGCTTAGAGGCAGGGGATCCCTACGAGCAGTACTTC. Its protein product is CASSLEAGDPYEQYF.

This clonotype showed up just a few times. The V call is TRBV27, the J call TRBJ1-1; D uncertain. CDR3 length equals 17 residues. In germline, CDR1 is MNHEY, CDR2 SMNVEV (reference sequence). The ends were cut back, 5 bases at V and 3 bases at J, with 22 bases in the middle. The CDR3 sequence is CASSPRTGAPRHTEAFF. The CDR3 coding sequence is TGTGCCAGCAGTCCGCGGACCGGAGCCCCCCGGCACACTGAAGCTTTCTTT.

This clonotype was seen a handful of times. The gene calls are TRBV7-9 and TRBJ1-1; perhaps TRBD1 as D (5 bases). This CDR3 has 13 residues. Looked up from germline, CDR1 is SEHNR and CDR2 is FQNEAQ (reference sequence). V was shortened by 7 bases and J by 10 bases, with 19 bases between the two germline ends. CDR3 region: CASTARGNDGAFF. CDR3 sequence (DNA): TGTGCCAGCACCGCAAGGGGCAACGACGGAGCTTTCTTT.

The rearrangement links TRBV4-1 to TRBJ1-2; D may be TRBD1 (5 bases). V lost 1 base to trimming and J lost 6 bases, with 9 bases between them. This CDR3 contains 13 residues. CDR1 is MGHRA, CDR2 YSYEKL, per germline. The CDR3 region has the DNA TGCGCCAGCAGCCAAGGACAGCTCCATGGCTACACCTTC. Protein sequence: CASSQGQLHGYTF.

J is TRBJ2-3 and V is TRBV7-2; maybe TRBD1 (6 bases). Germline V gives CDR1 SGHTA, CDR2 FQGNSA. The V gene lost 6 bases and the J gene lost 0 bases, with 13 bases spanning the gap. The CDR3 is 15 amino acids. CDR3 sequence reads: CASSGGGLSTDTQYF. The CDR3 coding sequence is TGTGCCAGCAGTGGGGGCGGACTTAGCACAGATACGCAGTATTTT.

The CDR3 sequence is CASSDSGIGGTGELFF. CDR3 sequence (DNA): TGTGCCAGCAGTGACTCGGGGATCGGGGGCACCGGGGAGCTGTTTTTT. This chain links TRBV6-4 with TRBJ2-2, with a possible D match to TRBD2 (6 bases). The CDR3 sequence is 16 residues long. The V end lost 0 bases, the J end lost 4 bases, and 12 bases lay between the germline ends. Germline loops: CDR1 MRHNA, CDR2 SNTAGT.